These 24 T cell receptor beta chains originate from one sample sequenced in a study of cytomegalovirus exposure and HLA in healthy donors. Primers: 60 Vbeta forward and 13 Jbeta reverse. Data came from immunoSEQ multiplex PCR; TCRdb stores just in-frame clones and leaves some out. The table records approximately 140,000 clones, roughly four fifths of them present only once. The sequenced sample consisted of PBMCs. The receptors originated from a man younger than 30 in good health and CMV-seropositive.

The rearrangement uses TRBV27 and TRBJ2-1, with 8 positions matching TRBD2. From germline, CDR1 is MNHEY and CDR2 SMNVEV (reference sequence). Unmatched junction bases numbered 12, after V lost 2 bases and J lost 9 bases. The CDR3 length is 16 residues. The chain's CDR3 is CASSLTETGGPGEQFF. The CDR3, as DNA: TGTGCCAGCAGTTTAACCGAAACGGGAGGGCCAGGTGAGCAGTTCTTC.

V and J are TRBV7-8 and TRBJ1-1; D remains ambiguous. Trimming removed 10 bases at V and 0 bases at J, with 15 bases between. Germline loops: CDR1 SGHVS, CDR2 FQNEAQ. This CDR3 has 14 amino acids. Written as DNA, the CDR3 is TGTGCCAAGGCGGCACGGCTTGTGAACACTGAAGCTTTCTTT. This codes for CAKAARLVNTEAFF.

The V call is TRBV27, the J call TRBJ1-5, with TRBD1 matching over 7 bases. Germline V gives CDR1 MNHEY, CDR2 SMNVEV (reference sequence). The CDR3 spans 16 residues. Trimming removed 4 bases from V and 5 bases from J; junction bases left unmatched: 11. CDR3 DNA: TGTGCCAGCAGTTCTGTGACGACAGGGCCCCATCAGCCCCAGCATTTT. It yields the protein CASSSVTTGPHQPQHF.

The rearrangement joins TRBV5-1 to TRBJ1-5; D is unresolved. Germline V gene lookup returns CDR1 SGHRS and CDR2 YFSETQ. This CDR3 spans 11 amino acids. V gave up 6 bases and J gave up 4 bases, with 5 bases separating them. CDR3 DNA sequence: TGCGCCAGCATCTCGAATCAGCCCCAGCATTTT. Translation: CASISNQPQHF. The complete variable domain, with remaining parts taken from reference TRBV5-1 and TRBJ1-5, reads KAGVTQTPRYLIKTRGQQVTLSCSPISGHRSVSWYQQTPGQGLQFLFEYFSETQRNKGNFPGRFSGRQFSNSRSEMNVSTLELGDSALYLCASISNQPQHFGDGTRLSIL.

V gene TRBV15 combines with J gene TRBJ2-7; 10 nucleotides align to TRBD1. This CDR3 is 17 amino acids long. The trim removed 0 bases at V and 3 bases at J, leaving 8 bases unmatched. CDR1 is LNHNV, CDR2 YYDKDF, per germline (reference sequence). The CDR3 nucleotides are TGTGCCACCAGCAGAGATTACGGGACAGGGGATAGCTACGAGCAGTACTTC. The encoded protein is CATSRDYGTGDSYEQYF.

The V call is TRBV15, the J call TRBJ2-1; TRBD2 might be the D (6 bases). V gave up 0 bases and J gave up 0 bases, with 9 bases separating them. Germline lookup yields CDR1 LNHNV and CDR2 YYDKDF (reference sequence). CDR3 length: 16 amino acids. The CDR3 protein is CATSRDVGGSYNEQFF. The CDR3 bases are TGTGCCACCAGCAGAGATGTCGGGGGCTCCTACAATGAGCAGTTCTTC.

The rearrangement links TRBV19 to TRBJ2-3, with unresolved D. V was trimmed by 5 bases and J by 2 bases, leaving 5 bases between them. Per the germline V gene, CDR1 is LNHDA and CDR2 is SQIVND (reference sequence). This CDR3 is 12 amino acids long. The CDR3, as DNA: TGTGCCAGTAGTCCCAACACAGATACGCAGTATTTT. As protein: CASSPNTDTQYF.

V gene TRBV19 combines with J gene TRBJ2-7; 9 positions agree with TRBD1. CDR3 length: 14 amino acids. Germline V gene data show CDR1 as LNHDA and CDR2 as SQIVND (reference sequence). J was trimmed by 5 bases and V by 3 bases; bases with no gene match: 5. CDR3 sequence: CASSMGTGSHEQYF. DNA of the CDR3: TGTGCCAGTAGTATGGGGACAGGGTCCCACGAGCAGTACTTC.

The DNA for the CDR3 is TGTGCCAGTAGCTTGGACAGCCGCTCTGGAAACACCATATATTTT. Protein: CASSLDSRSGNTIYF. V and J are TRBV19 and TRBJ1-3; possibly TRBD1 for D (6 bases). The V end lost 6 bases, the J end lost 0 bases, and 12 bases lay between the germline ends. This CDR3 is 15 amino acids long. Germline CDR1 reads LNHDA; CDR2 reads SQIVND (reference sequence).

The V call is TRBV5-6, the J call TRBJ2-7; 8 nucleotides align to TRBD1. Looked up from germline, CDR1 is SGHDT and CDR2 is YYEEEE. The CDR3 sequence is 12 residues long. Trimming took 2 bases from V and 6 from J; bases not matched to a gene: 1. The CDR3 DNA follows: TGTGCCAGCAGCTTCGACAGGGGCGAGCAGTACTTC. This gives the protein CASSFDRGEQYF.

V usage is TRBV6-6 and J usage is TRBJ1-1; D ambiguous. Trimming left V 2 bases short and J 6 bases short, with 10 bases between. The germline gives CDR1 MNHNY, CDR2 SVGAGI (reference sequence). The CDR3 is 13 amino acids. The DNA for the CDR3 is TGTGCCAGCAGTTACCCTCCCCTCGCTGAAGCTTTCTTT. Protein: CASSYPPLAEAFF.

The genes are TRBV9 and TRBJ1-5; tentatively, D is TRBD1 (5 bases). The CDR3 runs to 15 residues. Germline V gene data show CDR1 as SGDLS and CDR2 as YYNGEE. The V gene lost 0 bases and the J gene lost 0 bases, with 7 bases spanning the gap. The CDR3 DNA is TGTGCCAGCAGCGTAGACAGGCTTAGCAATCAGCCCCAGCATTTT. As protein: CASSVDRLSNQPQHF.

This chain joins TRBV2 and TRBJ2-1, with 10 bases that match TRBD2. The CDR3 is 12 residues long. The V gene end was trimmed by 8 bases and the J gene end by 14 bases; junction bases not matched to a gene: 9. Germline CDR1 and CDR2: SNHLY and FYNNEI. The CDR3 nucleotides read TGTGCCAGCCCGGGTCTAGCGGGAGATAAGTTCTTC. Residues: CASPGLAGDKFF.

J is TRBJ2-7 and V is TRBV7-3; perhaps TRBD1 as D (6 bases). Germline V gene data show CDR1 as SGHTA and CDR2 as FQGTGA. The CDR3 spans 17 residues. V lost 2 bases and J 0 bases, leaving 17 bases between the germline ends. Here the CDR3 DNA reads TGTGCCAGCAGCTTATTTGGGAGACAGGAGAGCTCCTACGAGCAGTACTTC. Translated: CASSLFGRQESSYEQYF. Complete variable domain (other parts from reference TRBV7-3 and TRBJ2-7): GAGVSQTPSNKVTEKGKYVELRCDPISGHTALYWYRQSLGQGPEFLIYFQGTGAADDSGLPNDRFFAVRPEGSVSTLKIQRTERGDSAVYLCASSLFGRQESSYEQYFGPGTRLTVT.

V is TRBV28 and J is TRBJ2-7; 9 bases are shared with TRBD1. The V gene end was trimmed by 4 bases and the J gene end by 3 bases; junction bases not matched to a gene: 13. CDR1 and CDR2 (germline): MDHEN, SYDVKM. The CDR3 runs to 17 residues. CDR3 DNA sequence: TGTGCCAGCAGTTCCAGTGGGACAGGGAAGGCGGACTACGAGCAGTACTTC. Translated: CASSSSGTGKADYEQYF.

The chain uses TRBV6-1 and TRBJ1-1, with 7 bases that match TRBD1. CDR3 length equals 15 residues. Per the germline V gene, CDR1 is MNHNS and CDR2 is SASEGT. Unmatched junction bases numbered 6, after V lost 4 bases and J lost 1 base. The chain's CDR3 is CASSGPRQGNTEAFF. As DNA, the CDR3 is TGTGCCAGCAGTGGGCCCAGACAGGGGAACACTGAAGCTTTCTTT.

J is TRBJ2-7 and V is TRBV5-8, with D possibly matching TRBD1 (6 bases). The CDR3 contains 14 residues. Deletions cut 2 bases from V and 0 bases from J, with 9 bases between. Germline V gives CDR1 SGHTS, CDR2 YDEGEE. In DNA, the CDR3 is TGTGCCAGCAGCTTCCGGGACACCTCCTACGAGCAGTACTTC. Translation: CASSFRDTSYEQYF.

The V call is TRBV27, the J call TRBJ2-7; 11 bases align to TRBD2. With V trimmed by 9 bases and J by 4 bases, 14 bases remained unmatched. Germline loops: CDR1 MNHEY, CDR2 SMNVEV (reference sequence). This CDR3 spans 16 amino acids. This CDR3 reads CASSRLAGRLTYEQYF. CDR3 nucleotide sequence: TGTGCCAGTTCGCGACTAGCGGGAAGGTTGACGTACGAGCAGTACTTC.

This clone has just one count. This rearrangement joins TRBV5-1 to TRBJ2-7, with D possibly matching TRBD1 (6 bases). The germline V gene has CDR1 SGHRS and CDR2 YFSETQ. With 0 bases removed from V and 2 bases from J, the gap between germline ends came to 9 bases. The CDR3 length is 14 residues. As DNA, the CDR3 is TGCGCCAGCAGCTTGGAAGGGGGAGCCTACGAGCAGTACTTC. Translation: CASSLEGGAYEQYF.

The V and J genes are TRBV30 and TRBJ2-1; TRBD2 aligns across 9 bases. Trimming took 4 bases from V and 2 from J; bases not matched to a gene: 3. The CDR3 length is 14 residues. Germline loops: CDR1 GTSNPN, CDR2 SVGIG (reference sequence). In nucleotides, the CDR3 is TGTGCCTGGAATTTAGCGGGGGCCTACAATGAGCAGTTCTTC. It is translated as CAWNLAGAYNEQFF. The full variable domain, rest sourced from reference TRBV30 and TRBJ2-1, is SQTIHQWPATLVQPVGSPLSLECTVEGTSNPNLYWYRQAAGRGLQLLFYSVGIGQISSEVPQNLSASRPQDRQFILSSKKLLLSDSGFYLCAWNLAGAYNEQFFGPGTRLTVL.

The V call is TRBV6-5, the J call TRBJ2-7, with 7 nucleotides matching TRBD2. The V segment lost 8 bases and the J segment 7 bases; nucleotides outside the gene matches: 11. The CDR3 totals 13 residues. Germline V gene lookup returns CDR1 MNHEY and CDR2 SVGAGI. CDR3 residues: CASVGGSRREQYF. DNA of the CDR3: TGTGCCAGCGTGGGCGGGAGTAGGCGGGAGCAGTACTTC.

V gene TRBV27 combines with J gene TRBJ2-7, with D possibly matching TRBD1 (6 bases). The V gene lost 8 bases and the J gene lost 6 bases, with 23 bases spanning the gap. The CDR3 runs to 15 residues. The germline V gene has CDR1 MNHEY and CDR2 SMNVEV (reference sequence). The CDR3 DNA follows: TGTGCCAGCTATCGACCAGGACAGCCCCCTTTCGAGCAGTACTTC. It specifies CASYRPGQPPFEQYF.

The genes are TRBV28 and TRBJ1-5; D ambiguous. Trimming took 4 bases from V and 4 from J, leaving 5 bases between them. Germline CDR1 and CDR2: MDHEN and SYDVKM. The CDR3 spans 12 residues. CDR3 nucleotide sequence: TGTGCCAGCAGTTCTCGGAATCAGCCCCAGCATTTT. This gives the protein CASSSRNQPQHF.

The chain links TRBV5-6 to TRBJ2-2; 8 bases are a match to TRBD1. Germline V gene data show CDR1 as SGHDT and CDR2 as YYEEEE. V lost 0 bases and J lost 4; bases outside the gene matches: 2. The CDR3 extends over 15 amino acids. The CDR3 spells CASSLADRGTGELFF. CDR3 DNA: TGTGCCAGCAGCTTGGCCGACAGGGGCACCGGGGAGCTGTTTTTT.